Listed here is a single T cell receptor beta chain. This entry comes from a study of T-cell reconstitution after alpha-beta-depleted transplantation in children. Researchers prepared the TCRbeta library using unique molecular identifiers, the study reports. TCRdb reanalysed the PCR reads using MiXCR and keeps one entry per CDR3 protein. The table has 380,000 or so distinct CDR3 sequences, less than 15% seen once. With 5 bases removed from V and 0 bases from J, the gap between germline ends came to 8 bases. In germline, CDR1 is DFQATT, CDR2 SNEGSKA (reference sequence). The CDR3 covers 13 residues. This chain connects TRBV20-1 to TRBJ1-3; D unresolved. The clonotype was recovered from a human donor who donated a stem cell graft to a child with Fanconi anemia. The sequencing here drew on PBMCs, taken from the stem cell graft. CDR3 nucleotides: TGCAGTGCTTTCGGCCGCTCTGGAAACACCATATATTTT. It codes for CSAFGRSGNTIYF.